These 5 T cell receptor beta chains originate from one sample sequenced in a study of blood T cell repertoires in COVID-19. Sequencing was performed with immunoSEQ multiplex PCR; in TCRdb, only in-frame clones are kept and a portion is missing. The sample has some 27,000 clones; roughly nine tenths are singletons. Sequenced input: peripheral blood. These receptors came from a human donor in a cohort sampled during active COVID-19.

The CDR3 reads CASSLGTADEKLFF. The CDR3 nucleotides read TGCGCCAGCAGCTTGGGGACAGCAGATGAAAAACTGTTTTTT. The chain employs TRBV5-1 and TRBJ1-4, with D tentatively TRBD1 (6 bases). Germline lookup yields CDR1 SGHRS and CDR2 YFSETQ. The CDR3 totals 14 residues. Trimming stripped 0 bases from V and 6 bases from J, with 9 bases between. Full variable domain (outside the CDR3, taken from reference TRBV5-1 and TRBJ1-4): KAGVTQTPRYLIKTRGQQVTLSCSPISGHRSVSWYQQTPGQGLQFLFEYFSETQRNKGNFPGRFSGRQFSNSRSEMNVSTLELGDSALYLCASSLGTADEKLFFGSGTQLSVL.

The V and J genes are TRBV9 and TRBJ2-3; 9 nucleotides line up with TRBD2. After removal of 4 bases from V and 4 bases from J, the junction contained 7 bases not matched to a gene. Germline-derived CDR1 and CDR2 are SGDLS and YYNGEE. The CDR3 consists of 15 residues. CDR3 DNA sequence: TGTGCCAGCAGCCCCGGGACTAGCATCGCAGATACGCAGTATTTT. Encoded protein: CASSPGTSIADTQYF.

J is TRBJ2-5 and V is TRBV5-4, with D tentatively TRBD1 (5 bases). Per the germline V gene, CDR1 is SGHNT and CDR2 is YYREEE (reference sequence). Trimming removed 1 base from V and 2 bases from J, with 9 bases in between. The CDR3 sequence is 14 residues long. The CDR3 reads CASSLRGFQETQYF. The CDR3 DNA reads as TGTGCCAGCAGCTTGAGGGGTTTTCAAGAGACCCAGTACTTC.

DNA of the CDR3: TGCGCCAGCAGAATAGTACTAGCGGGGAGCACCGGGGAGCTGTTTTTT. Translation gives CASRIVLAGSTGELFF. The chain joins TRBV5-1 to TRBJ2-2, with 10 bases identical to TRBD2. V lost 5 bases, J lost 4 bases, and 8 bases stayed unmatched. The CDR3 consists of 16 residues. From germline, CDR1 is SGHRS and CDR2 YFSETQ.

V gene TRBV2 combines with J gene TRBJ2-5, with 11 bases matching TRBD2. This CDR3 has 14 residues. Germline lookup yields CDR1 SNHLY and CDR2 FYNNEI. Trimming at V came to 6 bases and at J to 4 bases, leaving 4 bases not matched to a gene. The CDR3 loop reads CASSAGLAGETQYF. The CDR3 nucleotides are TGTGCCAGCAGCGCCGGACTAGCGGGAGAGACCCAGTACTTC.